These 27 T cell receptor beta chains came from one sample sequenced in a study of PD-1 blockade in classical Hodgkin lymphoma (dated by TCRdb to 2018 to 2020). Explained via the paper, the time point label denotes: cycle 4 day 1 (C4D1), after 6 weeks of nivolumab. Every trial patient had relapsed after autologous stem cell transplantation, and cohorts A, B and C differed in prior brentuximab vedotin exposure. The library came from the immunoSEQ multiplex PCR assay. TCRdb obtained this table from immuneACCESS and retained in-frame rearrangements with V and J assigned. These tables miss some clones; where compared with another copy, unresolved V genes account for less than half of the shortfall, and the remainder is unexplained. In all, the sample holds approximately 100,000 clones, and nearly 85% of those were seen once. The ten largest make up over 15% of the sample. Sequencing used peripheral blood mononuclear cells (PBMCs), obtained before the fourth cycle of nivolumab. All receptors derive from a human donor with classical Hodgkin lymphoma.

This clone was detected only a few times. This rearrangement joins TRBV9 to TRBJ2-2, with TRBD1 identical over 9 bases. The CDR3 contains 15 residues. J lost 7 bases, V lost 3 bases, and 7 bases had no gene match. Per germline, CDR1 SGDLS and CDR2 YYNGEE. As DNA, the CDR3 is TGTGCCAGCAGCGCCGGGGACAGGGATGACGGGGAGCTGTTTTTT. Amino acid sequence: CASSAGDRDDGELFF.

The chain links TRBV5-6 to TRBJ2-7; 8 nucleotides align to TRBD1. This CDR3 contains 14 residues. CDR1 is SGHDT and CDR2 is YYEEEE in the germline V gene. Trimming at V came to 4 bases and at J to 7 bases, leaving 10 bases not matched to a gene. The DNA for the CDR3 is TGTGCCAGCAGCCCGACAGGGGTCTTCAAGGAGCAGTACTTC. This translates into CASSPTGVFKEQYF.

This chain uses TRBV19 with TRBJ2-1, with 11 positions matching TRBD2. J was trimmed by 5 bases and V by 4 bases; bases with no gene match: 10. The CDR3 has 17 residues. CDR1 is LNHDA and CDR2 is SQIVND in the germline V gene (reference sequence). The CDR3 protein is CASSRGLAGSGHNEQFF. Here the CDR3 DNA reads TGTGCCAGTAGTAGAGGACTAGCGGGCTCCGGACACAATGAGCAGTTCTTC. Full variable domain (outside the CDR3, taken from reference TRBV19 and TRBJ2-1): DGGITQSPKYLFRKEGQNVTLSCEQNLNHDAMYWYRQDPGQGLRLIYYSQIVNDFQKGDIAEGYSVSREKKESFPLTVTSAQKNPTAFYLCASSRGLAGSGHNEQFFGPGTRLTVL.

A single count supports this clone. This chain connects TRBV9 to TRBJ2-1, with 12 bases fitting TRBD2. With 4 bases clipped from V and 0 bases from J, the junction kept 8 bases outside the gene matches. Germline V gives CDR1 SGDLS, CDR2 YYNGEE. The CDR3 covers 18 residues. The CDR3 DNA reads TGTGCCAGCAGCACACTAGCGGGAGGCCAGAGCTCCTACAATGAGCAGTTCTTC. Translated, it gives CASSTLAGGQSSYNEQFF.

This clone was counted between two and nine times. The rearrangement joins TRBV10-3 to TRBJ1-1; TRBD1 is a possible D gene (5 bases). V dropped 7 bases and J dropped 1 base, with 10 bases sitting between them. The CDR3 is 13 residues long. Per the germline V gene, CDR1 is ENHRY and CDR2 is SYGVKD. The CDR3 sequence is CAIMDTPNTEAFF. CDR3 bases: TGTGCCATCATGGACACTCCGAACACTGAAGCTTTCTTT.

The genes are TRBV6-1 and TRBJ1-1, with TRBD1 matching 7 bases. CDR1 and CDR2 from the germline V gene are MNHNS and SASEGT. V dropped 4 bases and J dropped 5; count of bases not matched to a gene: 7. This CDR3 has 14 amino acids. CDR3 loop: CASSGYRGRTEAFF. CDR3 DNA: TGTGCCAGCAGTGGCTACAGGGGTAGGACTGAAGCTTTCTTT.

The chain has TRBV28 and TRBJ2-5; no reliable D call. The germline V and J ends were trimmed by 3 bases and 1 base, with 12 bases remaining between them. CDR1 is MDHEN and CDR2 is SYDVKM in the germline V gene. The CDR3 sequence is 15 residues long. The CDR3 DNA reads TGTGCCAGCAGTTTTCGCGGAAACCTCCAAGAGACCCAGTACTTC. This sequence encodes CASSFRGNLQETQYF. Filled out from reference TRBV28 and TRBJ2-5, the complete variable domain reads DVKVTQSSRYLVKRTGEKVFLECVQDMDHENMFWYRQDPGLGLRLIYFSYDVKMKEKGDIPEGYSVSREKKERFSLILESASTNQTSMYLCASSFRGNLQETQYFGPGTRLLVL.

The rearrangement uses TRBV28 and TRBJ1-1; D unresolved. This CDR3 spans 15 amino acids. Germline lookup yields CDR1 MDHEN and CDR2 SYDVKM. V lost 6 bases to trimming and J lost 1 base, with 15 bases between them. The CDR3 spells CASRPLDGSNTEAFF. The CDR3 DNA reads as TGTGCCAGCAGACCTCTCGACGGTTCGAACACTGAAGCTTTCTTT.

This rearrangement joins TRBV7-9 to TRBJ1-3; possibly TRBD1 for D (6 bases). The germline V gene encodes CDR1 SEHNR and CDR2 FQNEAQ (reference sequence). The CDR3 has 15 residues. The ends were cut back, 1 base at V and 4 bases at J, with 11 bases in the middle. CDR3 sequence (DNA): TGTGCCAGCAGCTTAGAAGGGGGGGTCGGAAACACCATATATTTT. Protein product: CASSLEGGVGNTIYF.

The gene calls are TRBV5-1 and TRBJ2-1, with 8 bases fitting TRBD2. The CDR3 sequence is 16 residues long. Germline V gives CDR1 SGHRS, CDR2 YFSETQ. V shed 2 bases, J shed 8 bases, and the junction held 12 bases outside the gene matches. The CDR3 spells CASSFGGRLALDEQFF. The CDR3 nucleotides read TGCGCCAGCAGCTTTGGGGGAAGACTAGCGTTGGATGAGCAGTTCTTC.

This chain uses TRBV10-2 with TRBJ1-2; no reliable D call. The CDR3 is made up of 16 amino acids. The germline CDR1 and CDR2 sequences are WSHSY and SAAADI. V was trimmed by 8 bases and J by 3 bases, leaving 22 bases between them. DNA of the CDR3: TGCGCCAGCTCCTCCCCAGTAACACCGGGCCACTATGGCTACACCTTC. Amino acids: CASSSPVTPGHYGYTF.

CDR3 in amino acids: CAWSLMMNTEAFF. The CDR3 coding sequence is TGTGCCTGGAGTTTGATGATGAACACTGAAGCTTTCTTT. The chain joins TRBV30 to TRBJ1-1; D ambiguous. V lost 2 bases and J lost 0, with 7 bases in between. Germline V gene lookup returns CDR1 GTSNPN and CDR2 SVGIG (reference sequence). This CDR3 contains 13 residues.

The CDR3: CAWTPGGTVYQPQHF. The CDR3 bases are TGTGCCTGGACCCCTGGAGGGACAGTATATCAGCCCCAGCATTTT. The V and J genes are TRBV30 and TRBJ1-5; 7 nucleotides match TRBD1. The V gene end was trimmed by 4 bases and the J gene end by 5 bases; junction bases not matched to a gene: 11. This CDR3 is 15 amino acids long. CDR1 is GTSNPN, CDR2 SVGIG, per germline (reference sequence). Looking up the rest from reference TRBV30 and TRBJ1-5 gives the full variable domain: SQTIHQWPATLVQPVGSPLSLECTVEGTSNPNLYWYRQAAGRGLQLLFYSVGIGQISSEVPQNLSASRPQDRQFILSSKKLLLSDSGFYLCAWTPGGTVYQPQHFGDGTRLSIL.

This clone was observed a few times. The V and J genes are TRBV27 and TRBJ1-5, with 7 positions matching TRBD1. The ends lost 1 base at V and 0 bases at J; junction bases unmatched: 9. CDR1 is MNHEY, CDR2 SMNVEV, per germline (reference sequence). The CDR3 is made up of 18 amino acids. CDR3 sequence: CASSLYQGGEPSNQPQHF. Written as DNA, the CDR3 is TGTGCCAGCAGTTTATATCAGGGGGGGGAACCTAGCAATCAGCCCCAGCATTTT.

The chain uses TRBV5-1 and TRBJ2-7; TRBD1 matches at 8 bases. The CDR3 has 14 amino acids. CDR1 is SGHRS, CDR2 YFSETQ, per germline. V lost 0 bases and J lost 3; bases outside the gene matches: 2. CDR3 sequence reads: CASSLAGQDYEQYF. The CDR3 nucleotides are TGCGCCAGCAGCTTGGCGGGACAGGACTACGAGCAGTACTTC.

This clone was found a few times. The V call is TRBV19, the J call TRBJ2-2; TRBD1 agrees at 8 bases. Germline V lookup: CDR1 LNHDA, CDR2 SQIVND (reference sequence). This CDR3 contains 15 residues. Losses at the gene ends were 6 bases for V and 6 bases for J; bases not matched to a gene: 9. CDR3 residues: CASRGQAIIPGELFF. The CDR3 coding sequence is TGTGCCAGTAGGGGACAGGCCATCATACCCGGGGAGCTGTTTTTT. Based on the CDR3 plus reference TRBV19 and TRBJ2-2, the full variable domain is DGGITQSPKYLFRKEGQNVTLSCEQNLNHDAMYWYRQDPGQGLRLIYYSQIVNDFQKGDIAEGYSVSREKKESFPLTVTSAQKNPTAFYLCASRGQAIIPGELFFGEGSRLTVL.

The chain joins TRBV15 to TRBJ2-1; D gene uncertain. Germline V gene sequence: CDR1 LNHNV, CDR2 YYDKDF (reference sequence). CDR3 length: 14 amino acids. Trimming cost V 3 bases and J 5 bases, with 11 bases left between them. Here the CDR3 reads CATSSGRRNNEQFF. CDR3 sequence (DNA): TGTGCCACCAGCAGCGGGCGGCGAAACAATGAGCAGTTCTTC.

In this sample, this clone turned up a few times. The chain couples TRBV5-8 to TRBJ2-7; D ambiguous. The CDR3 is made up of 15 amino acids. V gave up 0 bases and J gave up 2 bases, with 12 bases separating them. In germline, CDR1 is SGHTS, CDR2 YDEGEE. The CDR3 DNA follows: TGTGCCAGCAGCTTGGTTTCGACACAGCCCTACGAGCAGTACTTC. Encoded protein: CASSLVSTQPYEQYF.

The chain joins TRBV5-5 to TRBJ1-2; the D gene is possibly TRBD1 (6 bases). This CDR3 has 15 residues. Trimming cost V 0 bases and J 6 bases, with 15 bases left between them. Germline V gene lookup returns CDR1 SGHKS and CDR2 YYEKEE (reference sequence). The CDR3 region is CASSLAGGLVNGYTF. DNA of the CDR3: TGTGCCAGCAGCTTGGCCGGGGGGCTAGTGAATGGCTACACCTTC.

The rearrangement uses TRBV18 and TRBJ2-7; D remains ambiguous. The germline CDR1 and CDR2 sequences are KGHSH and LQKENI. V was trimmed by 8 bases and J by 7 bases, leaving 15 bases between them. The CDR3 is 12 amino acids. The chain's CDR3 is CASAPLDREQYF. The CDR3 DNA reads as TGTGCCAGCGCCCCACTTGATAGGGAGCAGTACTTC. The whole variable domain, filled in from reference TRBV18 and TRBJ2-7, reads NAGVMQNPRHLVRRRGQEARLRCSPMKGHSHVYWYRQLPEEGLKFMVYLQKENIIDESGMPKERFSAEFPKEGPSILRIQQVVRGDSAAYFCASAPLDREQYFGPGTRLTVT.

J is TRBJ2-3 and V is TRBV30; D is undetermined. Trimming shortened V by 2 bases and J by 0 bases, and 18 bases separated the two germline ends. The CDR3 is made up of 17 amino acids. Germline lookup yields CDR1 GTSNPN and CDR2 SVGIG (reference sequence). Here the CDR3 DNA reads TGTGCCTGGAGTTTCCACCCAAGCCTAGTGAGCACAGATACGCAGTATTTT. It codes for CAWSFHPSLVSTDTQYF.

This clone was detected a few times. This sequence joins TRBV18 and TRBJ2-7; 9 bases are shared with TRBD1. J lost 6 bases, V lost 6 bases, and 12 bases had no gene match. The CDR3 contains 15 residues. From germline, CDR1 is KGHSH and CDR2 LQKENI. CDR3 coding DNA: TGTGCCAGCTCTCACGCCGACAGGGGGGGTCGCGAGCAGTACTTC. It yields the protein CASSHADRGGREQYF.

V usage is TRBV29-1 and J usage is TRBJ1-1; D perhaps matches TRBD1 (5 bases). Trimming cost V 3 bases and J 1 base, with 9 bases left between them. The CDR3 is made up of 13 amino acids. CDR1 is SQVTM and CDR2 is ANQGSEA in the germline V gene. The CDR3 loop reads CSVDRTGNTEAFF. For the CDR3, the DNA is TGCAGCGTTGACCGTACAGGGAACACTGAAGCTTTCTTT.

This clone showed up just a few times. The CDR3 sequence is CASSRQAVYEKLFF. The CDR3 bases are TGTGCCAGCAGCCGACAGGCAGTCTACGAAAAACTGTTTTTT. The rearrangement uses TRBV7-9 and TRBJ1-4, with D perhaps matching TRBD1 (6 bases). Germline V gives CDR1 SEHNR, CDR2 FQNEAQ (reference sequence). This CDR3 comprises 14 residues. The V gene lost 5 bases and the J gene lost 8 bases, with 15 bases spanning the gap.

The genes are TRBV7-8 and TRBJ1-2; no firm D call. CDR3 length: 13 amino acids. Germline V lookup: CDR1 SGHVS, CDR2 FQNEAQ. The V end was cut by 1 base, the J end by 5 bases, with 8 bases between. CDR3 sequence reads: CASSLVEGYGYTF. The DNA for the CDR3 is TGTGCCAGCAGCTTAGTCGAGGGATATGGCTACACCTTC.

The rearrangement uses TRBV19 and TRBJ2-3, with D perhaps TRBD1 (6 bases). CDR1 is LNHDA and CDR2 is SQIVND in the germline V gene (reference sequence). This CDR3 region has 15 residues. V was cut by 3 bases and J by 5 bases, with 15 bases left in between. CDR3: CASSIGGRQVDTQYF. In DNA, the CDR3 is TGTGCCAGTAGTATTGGCGGACGACAGGTAGATACGCAGTATTTT.

The chain is built from TRBV29-1 and TRBJ2-5; D is ambiguous. The V end lost 4 bases, the J end lost 5 bases, and 11 bases lay between the germline ends. Germline CDR1 and CDR2: SQVTM and ANQGSEA. CDR3 length: 12 amino acids. The CDR3 DNA is TGCAGCGTTGTGGGCAGAGAGGAGACCCAGTACTTC. Amino acids: CSVVGREETQYF. Complete variable domain (other parts from reference TRBV29-1 and TRBJ2-5): SAVISQKPSRDICQRGTSLTIQCQVDSQVTMMFWYRQQPGQSLTLIATANQGSEATYESGFVIDKFPISRPNLTFSTLTVSNMSPEDSSIYLCSVVGREETQYFGPGTRLLVL.